These 5 T cell receptor beta chains originate from one sample sequenced in a study of a mutant IDH1 vaccine in newly diagnosed glioma. Antigens of these TCRs are unknown. Time point given: week 47, end of study. Each vaccine dose was 300 ug of mutant IDH1 20-mer peptide, with topical imiquimod. Here immunoSEQ multiplex PCR was the method, and the copy in TCRdb shows in-frame clones only, minus some. The sample yields over 50,000 clones, more than 75% seen once. Sequenced material: PBMCs, taken from a glioma patient whose treatment included an IDH1 peptide vaccine. Receptors originate from a woman aged 40 to 50 with glioma. Some clones in this sample may be carry-over from other donors' samples.

This chain uses TRBV5-1 with TRBJ2-7, with TRBD2 identical over 13 bases. J was trimmed by 2 bases and V by 2 bases; bases with no gene match: 13. The CDR3 sequence is 19 residues long. Germline CDR1 reads SGHRS; CDR2 reads YFSETQ. This CDR3 is CASSFPTSGGAFRTYEQYF. CDR3 nucleotides: TGCGCCAGCAGCTTTCCTACTAGCGGGGGGGCTTTCAGAACCTACGAGCAGTACTTC.

The chain carries TRBV4-2 and TRBJ2-7; D is perhaps TRBD2 (6 bases). Trimming removed 1 base from V and 4 bases from J, with 8 bases in between. The CDR3 loop spans 13 amino acids. Germline V gene data show CDR1 as LGHNA and CDR2 as YNFKEQ. The CDR3 sequence: CASSQVGTYEQYF. Written as DNA, the CDR3 is TGTGCCAGCAGCCAAGTCGGGACTTACGAGCAGTACTTC.

The V call is TRBV25-1, the J call TRBJ1-1; 8 bases are shared with TRBD1. The V gene end was trimmed by 5 bases and the J gene end by 4 bases; junction bases not matched to a gene: 3. Germline assignment: CDR1 MGHDK and CDR2 SYGVNS. The CDR3 has 13 amino acids. The CDR3 nucleotides read TGTGCCAGCAGTAGGACAGGGCCCACTGAAGCTTTCTTT. Translating it yields CASSRTGPTEAFF.

By proportion, this clone is medium-sized. The chain is built from TRBV27 and TRBJ2-1, with D possibly matching TRBD2 (5 bases). The CDR3 is made up of 13 amino acids. Trimming took 3 bases from V and 5 from J, leaving 8 bases between them. The germline V gene encodes CDR1 MNHEY and CDR2 SMNVEV (reference sequence). The CDR3 nucleotides are TGTGCCAGCAGTTTGGGAGTAAACAATGAGCAGTTCTTC. This sequence encodes CASSLGVNNEQFF.

The chain employs TRBV7-3 and TRBJ2-5; no firm D call. This CDR3 is built from 13 residues. In germline, CDR1 is SGHTA, CDR2 FQGTGA. V was cut by 6 bases and J by 1 base, with 9 bases left in between. DNA of the CDR3: TGTGCCAGCAGTAGGCGGACCCAAGAGACCCAGTACTTC. Its translation is CASSRRTQETQYF.